The next 8 T cell receptor beta chains were all read from a single sample in a study of cytomegalovirus exposure and HLA in healthy donors. Primers included in the PCR were 60 Vbeta and 13 Jbeta primers. Generated by immunoSEQ multiplex PCR, the TCRdb table keeps only in-frame clones and is missing some. The table lists about 160,000 clones, approximately 78% of them singletons, with approximately 1.5% in the top ten. Sequencing used PBMCs. These receptors came from a male donor in good health and CMV-seronegative.

This sequence joins TRBV9 and TRBJ2-1; D is perhaps TRBD2 (7 bases). The CDR3 is 17 amino acids. Trimming cost V 4 bases and J 4 bases, with 21 bases left between them. Germline V CDR1 and CDR2: SGDLS, YYNGEE. CDR3: CASSQRGAGAQYNEQFF. Written as DNA, the CDR3 is TGTGCCAGCAGCCAAAGAGGGGCGGGGGCCCAATACAATGAGCAGTTCTTC.

The chain uses TRBV27 and TRBJ2-7; 7 bases are a match to TRBD1. The junction had 11 bases not matched to a gene; V was cut back by 10 bases and J by 5 bases. This CDR3 is 13 amino acids long. The germline V gene encodes CDR1 MNHEY and CDR2 SMNVEV (reference sequence). The CDR3 sequence: CAMNDRAVDEQYF. The CDR3, as DNA: TGTGCCATGAATGACAGGGCTGTCGACGAGCAGTACTTC.

The chain recombines TRBV29-1 with TRBJ2-3; 7 positions agree with TRBD2. This CDR3 has 15 amino acids. Trimming removed 6 bases from V and 2 bases from J; junction bases left unmatched: 11. CDR1 is SQVTM, CDR2 ANQGSEA, per germline. CDR3 nucleotide sequence: TGCAGCGTCCCCGGGTCTAGCGGAATCACAGATACGCAGTATTTT. Its translation: CSVPGSSGITDTQYF.

The rearrangement uses TRBV14 and TRBJ2-5; 9 nucleotides match TRBD1. V trimming: 1 base; J trimming: 5 bases; junction bases outside the gene matches: 11. Germline V gives CDR1 SGHDN, CDR2 FVKESK. The CDR3 sequence is 17 residues long. Here the CDR3 reads CASSQVGQGNFLETQYF. The CDR3 DNA is TGTGCCAGCAGCCAAGTGGGACAGGGTAATTTCCTGGAGACCCAGTACTTC.

This rearrangement joins TRBV2 to TRBJ2-4; TRBD1 might be the D (6 bases). The CDR3 contains 16 residues. Trimming took off 3 bases at V and 6 bases at J, with 18 bases between the two ends. CDR1 is SNHLY and CDR2 is FYNNEI in the germline V gene. The CDR3 nucleotides are TGTGCCAGCAGTGATTCCGGACAGACTGGAGGAAACATTCAGTACTTC. It codes for CASSDSGQTGGNIQYF.

The gene calls are TRBV5-6 and TRBJ1-4, with D maybe TRBD1 (5 bases). This CDR3 spans 16 amino acids. V lost 2 bases and J 5 bases, leaving 16 bases between the germline ends. Germline-derived CDR1 and CDR2 are SGHDT and YYEEEE. CDR3 DNA: TGTGCCAGCAGCTTTTCTATCCGGACACGCAATGAAAAACTGTTTTTT. Its translation is CASSFSIRTRNEKLFF. Complete variable domain (other parts from reference TRBV5-6 and TRBJ1-4): DAGVTQSPTHLIKTRGQQVTLRCSPKSGHDTVSWYQQALGQGPQFIFQYYEEEERQRGNFPDRFSGHQFPNYSSELNVNALLLGDSALYLCASSFSIRTRNEKLFFGSGTQLSVL.

This chain joins TRBV7-2 and TRBJ2-2; 7 bases fit TRBD2. The CDR3 is made up of 12 amino acids. Germline-derived CDR1 and CDR2 are SGHTA and FQGNSA. V gave up 6 bases and J gave up 9 bases; unmatched junction bases: 4. This CDR3 reads CASRRGVRELFF. CDR3 sequence (DNA): TGTGCCAGCAGACGGGGGGTCCGGGAGCTGTTTTTT.

The CDR3 DNA reads as TGTGCCACTACAGGAAACACCGGGGAGCTGTTTTTT. It codes for CATTGNTGELFF. The rearrangement uses TRBV2 and TRBJ2-2, with D perhaps TRBD1 (5 bases). Per the germline V gene, CDR1 is SNHLY and CDR2 is FYNNEI. The CDR3 length is 12 residues. With 10 bases removed from V and 2 bases from J, the gap between germline ends came to 8 bases. The full variable domain, with the rest looked up from reference TRBV2 and TRBJ2-2, is EPEVTQTPSHQVTQMGQEVILRCVPISNHLYFYWYRQILGQKVEFLVSFYNNEISEKSEIFDDQFSVERPDGSNFTLKIRSTKLEDSAMYFCATTGNTGELFFGEGSRLTVL.